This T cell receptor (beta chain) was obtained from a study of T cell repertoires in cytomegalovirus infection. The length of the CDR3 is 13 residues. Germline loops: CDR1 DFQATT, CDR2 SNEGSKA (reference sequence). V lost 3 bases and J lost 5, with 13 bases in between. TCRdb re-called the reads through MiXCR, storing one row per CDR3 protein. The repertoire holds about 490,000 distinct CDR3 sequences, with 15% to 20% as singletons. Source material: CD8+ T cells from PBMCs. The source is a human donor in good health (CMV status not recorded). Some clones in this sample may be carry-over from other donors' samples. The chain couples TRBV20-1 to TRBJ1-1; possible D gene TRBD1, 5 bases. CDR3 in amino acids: CSARGEVWTEAFF. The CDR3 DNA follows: TGCAGTGCTAGGGGGGAAGTGTGGACTGAAGCTTTCTTT.